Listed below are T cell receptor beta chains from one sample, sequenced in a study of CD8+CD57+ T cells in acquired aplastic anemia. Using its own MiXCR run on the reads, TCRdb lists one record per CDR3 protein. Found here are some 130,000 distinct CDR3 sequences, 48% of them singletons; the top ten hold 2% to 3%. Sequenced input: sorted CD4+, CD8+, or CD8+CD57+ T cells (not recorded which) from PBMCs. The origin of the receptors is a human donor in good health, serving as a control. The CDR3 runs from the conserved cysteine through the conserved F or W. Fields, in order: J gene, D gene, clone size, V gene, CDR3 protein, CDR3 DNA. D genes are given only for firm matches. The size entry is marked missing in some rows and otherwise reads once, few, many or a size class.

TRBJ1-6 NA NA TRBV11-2 CASSIPTPGRAHSPLHF TGTGCCAGCAGCATCCCCACTCCGGGCAGGGCTCATTCACCCCTCCACTTT
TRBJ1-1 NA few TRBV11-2 CVSSRRSQERNTEAFF TGTGTCAGCAGCCGCCGGAGCCAGGAGCGGAACACTGAAGCTTTCTTT
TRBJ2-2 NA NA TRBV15 CATSRDLGDTNTGELFF TGTGCCACCAGCAGGGACCTCGGGGACACCAACACCGGGGAGCTGTTTTTT
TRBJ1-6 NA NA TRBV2 CASSFSTANSPLHF TGTGCCAGCAGTTTCTCGACAGCCAATTCACCCCTCCACTTT
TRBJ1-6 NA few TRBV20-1 CSATVYNSPLHF TGCAGTGCTACTGTCTATAATTCACCCCTCCACTTT
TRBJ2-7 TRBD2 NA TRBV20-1 CSAIRAGGGSYEQYF TGCAGTGCCATAAGAGCGGGGGGGGGCTCCTACGAGCAGTACTTC
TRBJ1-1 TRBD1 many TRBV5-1 CASSSTTGQGQAFF TGCGCCAGCAGCTCAACCACTGGACAGGGACAAGCTTTCTTT
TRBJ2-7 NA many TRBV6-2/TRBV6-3 CASSYSIYEQYF TGTGCCAGCAGTTACTCTATCTACGAGCAGTACTTC
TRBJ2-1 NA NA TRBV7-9 CASSLGAAREQFF TGTGCCAGCAGCTTAGGAGCGGCGCGGGAGCAGTTCTTC
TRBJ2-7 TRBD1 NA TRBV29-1 CSETTGAYEQYF TGCAGCGAGACGACAGGGGCCTACGAGCAGTACTTC